Given below is one T cell receptor (beta chain) in context. No antigen is known for it. The entry originates in a study of OX40 agonist ivuxolimab in advanced cancers. Germline lookup yields CDR1 LNHNV and CDR2 YYDKDF (reference sequence). The V gene lost 0 bases and the J gene lost 3 bases, with 8 bases spanning the gap. The CDR3 is made up of 15 amino acids. Findings of the study overall: Mean expanded clone counts were higher in CD8+ than CD4+ T cells.

This table comes from immunoSEQ multiplex PCR, and its TCRdb copy is limited to in-frame clones, with some not included. The table has around 84,000 clones, about 93% seen once. Autoimmune disease history or systemic immunosuppression led to patient exclusion. Patients had blood sampled at baseline and again on cycle 4 day 1 and cycle 7 day 1. The sequence came from an adult with an advanced solid tumor such as melanoma, head and neck, liver or kidney cancer. The sequencing used CD4+ or CD8+ T cells sorted from blood, collected in a trial of the OX40 agonist ivuxolimab. The V call is TRBV15, the J call TRBJ1-4; a possible D gene is TRBD1 (6 bases). For the CDR3, the DNA is TGTGCCACCAGCAGAGATGGGGGGCCTAATGAAAAACTGTTTTTT. This gives the protein CATSRDGGPNEKLFF.